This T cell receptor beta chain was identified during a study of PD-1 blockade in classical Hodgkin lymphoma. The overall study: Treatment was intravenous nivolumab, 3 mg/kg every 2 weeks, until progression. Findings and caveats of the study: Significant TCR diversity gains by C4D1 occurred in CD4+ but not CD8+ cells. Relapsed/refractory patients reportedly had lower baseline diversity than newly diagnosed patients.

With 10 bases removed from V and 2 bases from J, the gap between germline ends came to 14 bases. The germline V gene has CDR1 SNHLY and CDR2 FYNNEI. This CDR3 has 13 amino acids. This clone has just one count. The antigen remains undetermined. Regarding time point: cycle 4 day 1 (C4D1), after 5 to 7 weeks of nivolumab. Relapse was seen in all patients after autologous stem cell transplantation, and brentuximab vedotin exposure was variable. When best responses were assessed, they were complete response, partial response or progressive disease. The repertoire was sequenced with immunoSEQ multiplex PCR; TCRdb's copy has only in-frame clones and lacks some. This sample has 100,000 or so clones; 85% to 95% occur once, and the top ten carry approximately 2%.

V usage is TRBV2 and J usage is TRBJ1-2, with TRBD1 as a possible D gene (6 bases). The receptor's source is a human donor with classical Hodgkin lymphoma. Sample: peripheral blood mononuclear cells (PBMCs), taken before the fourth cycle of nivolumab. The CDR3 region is CATDQGFNYGYTF. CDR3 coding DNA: TGTGCCACCGACCAGGGGTTCAACTATGGCTACACCTTC.